The clone carrying this T cell receptor (beta chain) was seen a few times. TCRdb keeps only in-frame clones here, not all; method: immunoSEQ multiplex PCR. Of over 1,500 clones in the sample, roughly 17% were seen once. CDR3 length: 14 amino acids. The ends lost 6 bases at V and 3 bases at J; junction bases unmatched: 3. Germline CDR1 SNHLY, CDR2 FYNNEI. This sample is drawn from a study of tumour-infiltrating T cells in Burkitt lymphoma. Study overall: The Burkitt lymphoma cohort spanned all epidemiological subtypes.

This sequence was found in a human donor with Burkitt lymphoma. The sample consisted of tumor tissue. The chain has TRBV2 and TRBJ2-1; 9 bases fit TRBD2. The CDR3 reads CASSTSGLYNEQFF. The CDR3 bases are TGTGCCAGCAGCACTAGCGGGCTCTACAATGAGCAGTTCTTC.